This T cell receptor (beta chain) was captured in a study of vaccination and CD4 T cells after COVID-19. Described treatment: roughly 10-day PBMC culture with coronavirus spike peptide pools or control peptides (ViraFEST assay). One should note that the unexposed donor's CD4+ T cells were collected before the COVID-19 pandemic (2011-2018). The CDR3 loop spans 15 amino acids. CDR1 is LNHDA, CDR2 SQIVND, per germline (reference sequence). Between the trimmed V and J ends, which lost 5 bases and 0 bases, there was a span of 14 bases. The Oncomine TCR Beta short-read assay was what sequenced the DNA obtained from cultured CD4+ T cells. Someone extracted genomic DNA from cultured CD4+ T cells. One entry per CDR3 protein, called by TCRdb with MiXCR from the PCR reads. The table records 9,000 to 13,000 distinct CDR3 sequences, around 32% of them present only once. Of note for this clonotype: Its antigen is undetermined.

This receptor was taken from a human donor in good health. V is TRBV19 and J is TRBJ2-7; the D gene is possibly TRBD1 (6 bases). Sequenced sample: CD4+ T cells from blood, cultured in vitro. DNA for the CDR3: TGTGCCAGTAGTGCTGGACAGTACTCCTCCTACGAGCAGTACTTC. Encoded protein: CASSAGQYSSYEQYF. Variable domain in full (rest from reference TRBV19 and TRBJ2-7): DGGITQSPKYLFRKEGQNVTLSCEQNLNHDAMYWYRQDPGQGLRLIYYSQIVNDFQKGDIAEGYSVSREKKESFPLTVTSAQKNPTAFYLCASSAGQYSSYEQYFGPGTRLTVT.